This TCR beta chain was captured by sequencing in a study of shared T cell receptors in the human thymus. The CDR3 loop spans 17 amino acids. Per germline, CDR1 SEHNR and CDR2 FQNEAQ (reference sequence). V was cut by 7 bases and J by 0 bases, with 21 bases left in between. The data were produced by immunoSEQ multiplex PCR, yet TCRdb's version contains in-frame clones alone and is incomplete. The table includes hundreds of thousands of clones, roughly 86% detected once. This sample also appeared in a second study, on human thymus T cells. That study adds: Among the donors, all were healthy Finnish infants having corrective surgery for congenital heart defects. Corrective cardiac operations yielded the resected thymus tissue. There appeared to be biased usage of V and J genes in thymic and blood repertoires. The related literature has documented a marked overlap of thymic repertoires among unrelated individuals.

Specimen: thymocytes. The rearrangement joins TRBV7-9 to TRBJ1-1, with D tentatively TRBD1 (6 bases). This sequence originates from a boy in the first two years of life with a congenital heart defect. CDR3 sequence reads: CASIDRGGRGMNTEAFF. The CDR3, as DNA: TGTGCCAGCATCGACCGCGGGGGCCGTGGGATGAACACTGAAGCTTTCTTT.